This T cell receptor beta chain was sequenced in a study of OX40 agonist ivuxolimab in advanced cancers. The overall study: The dose of intravenous ivuxolimab that patients received every 2 weeks ranged from 0.01 to 10 mg/kg. Study-wide findings and caveats: Average numbers of expanded clones were greater in CD8+ T cells than in CD4+. No antigen was identified for the clonally expanded peripheral T cells.

Worth noting for this clone: What it binds is not known.

Here immunoSEQ multiplex PCR was the method, and the copy in TCRdb shows in-frame clones only, minus some. The sample holds 60,000 to 65,000 clones, approximately 89% seen once. CDR3 length: 15 amino acids. Germline CDR1 reads MNHNS; CDR2 reads SASEGT. J lost 2 bases, V lost 5 bases, and 4 bases had no gene match. Sampling of blood occurred at baseline, cycle 4 day 1, and cycle 7 day 1. This specimen consisted of CD4+ or CD8+ T cells sorted from blood, obtained in a trial of the OX40 agonist ivuxolimab. The chain has TRBV6-1 and TRBJ2-7; 12 positions match TRBD1. The TCR sequence derives from an adult with an advanced solid tumor such as melanoma, head and neck, liver or kidney cancer. The CDR3 DNA reads as TGTGCCAGCAGTCTAGGGACAGGGGGCCCCTACGAGCAGTACTTC. Its protein is CASSLGTGGPYEQYF.